This TCR delta chain was observed in a study of gamma-delta chains in newborns, infants, children. Overall study context: Microbial exposure reportedly drives polyclonal innate γδ T cell expansion after birth.

This clone has a handful of counts. At one end, the junction sequence differs from germline, possibly due to a read error. TCRdb ran CATT on the reads. Here the sample spans around 11,000 delta-chain clones, roughly 8% being singletons. This clonotype was obtained from a child who was a newborn, infant or young child, either healthy, febrile or measles-vaccinated (not recorded which). Source material: blood.

The CDR3 protein is CACDTVALPAGDKRDTDKPIF. The CDR3, as DNA: TGTGCCTGTGACACCGTGGCCCTCCCGGCGGGGGATAAAAGGGACACCGATAAACCCATCTTT. The chain uses TRDV2 and TRDJ1; 8 bases agree with TRDD3. The CDR3 is 21 residues long. In germline, CDR1 is GEAIGNYY, CDR2 EKD.